This T cell receptor (beta chain) derives from a study of cytomegalovirus exposure and HLA in healthy donors. Germline CDR1 and CDR2: GTSNPN and SVGIG (reference sequence). Trimming removed 2 bases at V and 6 bases at J, with 4 bases between. This CDR3 is 11 amino acids long. Primers: 60 Vbeta forward and 13 Jbeta reverse. Only in-frame clones appear in the TCRdb table, and some are missing; sequencing was by immunoSEQ multiplex PCR. Of 150,000 or so clones in the sample, around 78% are singletons; the top ten hold about 1.6%. The chain recombines TRBV30 with TRBJ2-2; no clear D gene. The TCR comes from a man in his forties or fifties in good health and CMV-seronegative. The sequencing sample was made of PBMCs. DNA of the CDR3: TGTGCCTGGAGTCTGTCCGGGGAGCTGTTTTTT. Translation gives CAWSLSGELFF.